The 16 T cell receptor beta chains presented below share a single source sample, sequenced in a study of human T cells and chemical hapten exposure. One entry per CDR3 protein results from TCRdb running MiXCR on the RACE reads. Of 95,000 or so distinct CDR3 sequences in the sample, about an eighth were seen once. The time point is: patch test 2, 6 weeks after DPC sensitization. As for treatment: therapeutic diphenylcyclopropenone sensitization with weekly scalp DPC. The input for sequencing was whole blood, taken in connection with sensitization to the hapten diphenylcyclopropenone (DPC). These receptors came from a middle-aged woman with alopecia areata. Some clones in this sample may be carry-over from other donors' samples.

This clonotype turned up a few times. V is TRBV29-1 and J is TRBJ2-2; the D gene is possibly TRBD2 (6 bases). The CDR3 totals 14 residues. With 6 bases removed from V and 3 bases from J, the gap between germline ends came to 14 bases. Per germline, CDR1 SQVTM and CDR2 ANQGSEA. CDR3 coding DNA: TGCAGCGTCCCGGGTTGGGGGGACACCGGGGAGCTGTTTTTT. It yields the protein CSVPGWGDTGELFF.

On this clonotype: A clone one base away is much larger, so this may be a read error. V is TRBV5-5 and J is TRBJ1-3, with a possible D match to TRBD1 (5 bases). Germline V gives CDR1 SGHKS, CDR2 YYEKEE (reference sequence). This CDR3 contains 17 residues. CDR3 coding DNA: TGTGCCAACAGCTGGGGCCGGGCGGCTAGCTCTGGAAACACCATATATTTT. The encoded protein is CANSWGRAASSGNTIYF. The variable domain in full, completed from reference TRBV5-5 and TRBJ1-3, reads DAGVTQSPTHLIKTRGQQVTLRCSPISGHKSVSWYQQVLGQGPQFIFQYYEKEERGRGNFPDRFSARQFPNYSSELNVNALLLGDSALYLCANSWGRAASSGNTIYFGEGSWLTVV.

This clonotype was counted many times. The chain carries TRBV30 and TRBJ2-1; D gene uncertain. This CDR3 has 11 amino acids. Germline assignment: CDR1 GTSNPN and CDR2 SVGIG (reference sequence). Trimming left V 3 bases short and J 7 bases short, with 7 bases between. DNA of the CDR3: TGTGCCTGGAGGCCCAGAAATGAGCAGTTCTTC. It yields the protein CAWRPRNEQFF. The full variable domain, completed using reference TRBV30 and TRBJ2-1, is SQTIHQWPATLVQPVGSPLSLECTVEGTSNPNLYWYRQAAGRGLQLLFYSVGIGQISSEVPQNLSASRPQDRQFILSSKKLLLSDSGFYLCAWRPRNEQFFGPGTRLTVL.

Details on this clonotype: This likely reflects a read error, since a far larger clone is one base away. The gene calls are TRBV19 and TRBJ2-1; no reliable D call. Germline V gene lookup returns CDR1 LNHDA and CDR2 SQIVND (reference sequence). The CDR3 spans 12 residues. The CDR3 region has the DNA TGTGTCAGTAGTCTGCTCGGCAATGAGCAGTTCTTC. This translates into CVSSLLGNEQFF.

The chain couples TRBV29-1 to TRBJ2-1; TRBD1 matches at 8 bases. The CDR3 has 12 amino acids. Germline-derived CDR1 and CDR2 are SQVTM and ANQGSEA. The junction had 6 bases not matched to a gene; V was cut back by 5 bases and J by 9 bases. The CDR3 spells CSVLGQVVEQFF. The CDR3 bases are TGCAGCGTTCTGGGACAGGTTGTTGAGCAGTTCTTC.

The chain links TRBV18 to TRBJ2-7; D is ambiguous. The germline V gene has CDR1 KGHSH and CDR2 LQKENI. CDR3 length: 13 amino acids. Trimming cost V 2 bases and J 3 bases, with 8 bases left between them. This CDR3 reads CASSPSQNYEQYF. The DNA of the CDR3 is TGTGCCAGCTCACCAAGCCAGAACTACGAGCAGTACTTC.

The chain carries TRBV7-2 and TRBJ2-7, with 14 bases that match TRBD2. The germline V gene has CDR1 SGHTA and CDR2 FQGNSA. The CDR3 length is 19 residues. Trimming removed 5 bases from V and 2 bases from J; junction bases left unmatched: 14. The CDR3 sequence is CASSLRLGTSGRRTYEQYF. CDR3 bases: TGTGCCAGCAGCCTCCGTCTCGGGACTAGCGGGAGACGGACCTACGAGCAGTACTTC.

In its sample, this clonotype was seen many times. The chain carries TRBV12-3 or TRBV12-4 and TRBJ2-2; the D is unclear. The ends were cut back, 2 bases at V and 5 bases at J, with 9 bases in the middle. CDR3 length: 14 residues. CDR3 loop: CASSLYGGTGELFF. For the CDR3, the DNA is TGTGCCAGCAGTTTATATGGCGGTACCGGGGAGCTGTTTTTT.

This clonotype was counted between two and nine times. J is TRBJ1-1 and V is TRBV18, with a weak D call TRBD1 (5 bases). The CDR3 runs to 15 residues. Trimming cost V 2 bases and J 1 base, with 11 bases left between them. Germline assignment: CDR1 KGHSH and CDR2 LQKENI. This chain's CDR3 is CASSPDSRGNTEAFF. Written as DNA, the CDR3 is TGTGCCAGCTCACCAGACAGCCGCGGGAACACTGAAGCTTTCTTT.

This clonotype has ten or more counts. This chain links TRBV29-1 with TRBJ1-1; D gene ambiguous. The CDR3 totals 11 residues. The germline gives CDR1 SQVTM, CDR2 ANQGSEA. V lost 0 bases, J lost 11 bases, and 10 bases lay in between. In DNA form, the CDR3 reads TGCAGCGTTGAAGACCACACTGGGGCTTTCTTT. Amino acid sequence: CSVEDHTGAFF.

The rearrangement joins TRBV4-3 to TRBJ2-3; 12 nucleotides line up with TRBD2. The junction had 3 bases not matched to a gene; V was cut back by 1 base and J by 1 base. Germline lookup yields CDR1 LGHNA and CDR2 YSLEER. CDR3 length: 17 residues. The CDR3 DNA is TGCGCCAGCAGCCAAGCCCGGACTAGCGGGGGCACAGATACGCAGTATTTT. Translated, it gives CASSQARTSGGTDTQYF.

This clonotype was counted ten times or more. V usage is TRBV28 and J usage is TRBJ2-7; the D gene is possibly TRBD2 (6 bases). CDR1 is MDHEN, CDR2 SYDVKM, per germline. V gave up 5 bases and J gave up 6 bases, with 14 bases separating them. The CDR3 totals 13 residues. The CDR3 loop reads CASSPPLGGEQYF. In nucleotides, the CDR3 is TGTGCCAGCAGTCCACCCTTGGGGGGCGAGCAGTACTTC.

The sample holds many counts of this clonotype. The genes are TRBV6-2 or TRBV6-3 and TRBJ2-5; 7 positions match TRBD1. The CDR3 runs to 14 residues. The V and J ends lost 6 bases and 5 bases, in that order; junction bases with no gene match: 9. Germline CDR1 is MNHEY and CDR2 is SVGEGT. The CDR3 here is CASSRDRVLETQYF. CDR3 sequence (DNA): TGTGCCAGCAGCCGTGACAGGGTGCTGGAGACCCAGTACTTC.

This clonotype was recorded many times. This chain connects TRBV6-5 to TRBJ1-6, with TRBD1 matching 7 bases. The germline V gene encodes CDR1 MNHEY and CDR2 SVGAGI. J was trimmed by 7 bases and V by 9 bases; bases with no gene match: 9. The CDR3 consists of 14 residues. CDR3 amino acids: CASSPGQINSPLHF. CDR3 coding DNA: TGTGCCAGTTCTCCGGGACAGATAAATTCACCCCTCCACTTT.

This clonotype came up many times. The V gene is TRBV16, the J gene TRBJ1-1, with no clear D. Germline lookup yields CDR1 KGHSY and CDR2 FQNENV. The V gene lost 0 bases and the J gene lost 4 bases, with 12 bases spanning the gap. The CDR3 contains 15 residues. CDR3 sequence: CASSQSRAEITEAFF. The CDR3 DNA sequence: TGTGCCAGCAGCCAATCGAGGGCGGAGATCACTGAAGCTTTCTTT.

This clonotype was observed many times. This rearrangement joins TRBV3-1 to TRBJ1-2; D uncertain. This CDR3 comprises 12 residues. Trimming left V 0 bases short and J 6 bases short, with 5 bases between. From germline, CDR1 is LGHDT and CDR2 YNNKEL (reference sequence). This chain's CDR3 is CASSQEPHGYTF. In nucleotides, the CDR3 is TGTGCCAGCAGCCAAGAGCCCCATGGCTACACCTTC.